This TCR beta chain was observed in a study of cytomegalovirus exposure and HLA in healthy donors. The overall study: The same platform was used for the 110 or so validation repertoires as for the approximately 630 first-cohort repertoires, as reported in a later analysis.

Regarding the study as a whole: Cytomegalovirus-associated status was assigned to some 160 TCR beta chains.

Profiled with immunoSEQ multiplex PCR; TCRdb holds only in-frame clones, not every one. The data contain fewer than 200,000 clones, approximately 87% of them singletons. V lost 3 bases and J 3 bases, leaving 12 bases between the germline ends. Germline V gene lookup returns CDR1 GTSNPN and CDR2 SVGIG (reference sequence). The CDR3 runs 13 residues. On this clone itself: Its antigen remains unknown.

Sequencing was performed on PBMCs. The chain recombines TRBV30 with TRBJ2-7; D may be TRBD1 (7 bases). This clonotype originated in a woman in her thirties in good health and CMV-seronegative. CDR3 residues: CAWSGGQLYEQYF. CDR3 in DNA: TGTGCCTGGAGCGGGGGACAGCTCTACGAGCAGTACTTC.